Below are 24 T cell receptor beta chains sequenced from a single sample in a study of T cell responses to AZD1222 COVID-19 vaccine (dated by TCRdb to about 2021). Sample time point, as interpreted from the label and publication: about 28 days (+/-7) after the second vaccine dose. Library preparation employed the immunoSEQ multiplex PCR assay. TCRdb holds this immuneACCESS table with in-frame rearrangements only. Some clones are missing; in checked studies, unresolved V genes explain under half, and the rest has no known cause. Within this sample are 180,000 or so clones, with about 90% of them counted one time only. The ten largest clonotypes hold approximately 1.2% of the sample. The sample was peripheral blood, taken 28 days after the second AZD1222 dose. All receptors derive from an adult who received the AZD1222 COVID-19 vaccine.

This chain uses TRBV1 with TRBJ2-2; the D call TRBD2 from the table was never checked on the DNA. TRBV1 is marked as a pseudogene. The CDR3 spans 18 residues. The CDR3 DNA is TGCACCAGCAGCCAAGTCAAGTGTGGGACTCCCCTTTCGGGGGAGCTGTTTTTT. Residues: CTSSQVKCGTPLSGELFF.

J is TRBJ2-5 and V is TRBV7-2, with 7 bases that match TRBD2. In germline, CDR1 is SGHTA, CDR2 FQGNSA. The CDR3 runs 13 residues. V was pared by 3 bases and J by 4 bases, with 2 bases of the junction left unmatched. This CDR3 reads CASSLTSPETQYF. CDR3 bases: TGTGCCAGCAGCTTGACTAGCCCAGAGACCCAGTACTTC.

The rearrangement joins TRBV7-2 to TRBJ1-1; 9 bases align to TRBD1. Germline loops: CDR1 SGHTA, CDR2 FQGNSA. The CDR3 is 13 amino acids. After removal of 4 bases from V and 6 bases from J, the junction contained 3 bases not matched to a gene. CDR3 region: CASSSTGGAEAFF. Written as DNA, the CDR3 is TGTGCCAGCAGCTCTACAGGGGGCGCTGAAGCTTTCTTT. The variable domain in full, with the rest retrieved from reference TRBV7-2 and TRBJ1-1, is GAGVSQSPSNKVTEKGKDVELRCDPISGHTALYWYRQSLGQGLEFLIYFQGNSAPDKSGLPSDRFSAERTGGSVSTLTIQRTQQEDSAVYLCASSSTGGAEAFFGQGTRLTVV.

The V and J genes are TRBV27 and TRBJ2-1; 8 nucleotides align to TRBD2. Germline-derived CDR1 and CDR2 are MNHEY and SMNVEV (reference sequence). This CDR3 region has 14 residues. After removal of 8 bases from V and 3 bases from J, the junction contained 6 bases not matched to a gene. CDR3 nucleotide sequence: TGTGCCAGCGGCCCGGGGGGGGGCTACAATGAGCAGTTCTTC. The encoded protein is CASGPGGGYNEQFF.

The chain recombines TRBV9 with TRBJ2-1, with D tentatively TRBD2 (6 bases). The germline CDR1 and CDR2 sequences are SGDLS and YYNGEE. With 0 bases removed from V and 3 bases from J, the gap between germline ends came to 10 bases. The CDR3 is made up of 15 amino acids. The CDR3 loop reads CASSVDPGDYNEQFF. Here the CDR3 DNA reads TGTGCCAGCAGCGTAGACCCGGGAGACTACAATGAGCAGTTCTTC.

V and J are TRBV5-1 and TRBJ1-1, with 9 bases lining up with TRBD1. The CDR3 totals 13 residues. The trim removed 4 bases at V and 8 bases at J, leaving 6 bases unmatched. Germline V lookup: CDR1 SGHRS, CDR2 YFSETQ. CDR3 loop: CASSPSQGAEAFF. The CDR3 region has the DNA TGCGCCAGCAGCCCATCACAGGGGGCGGAAGCTTTCTTT.

This chain connects TRBV29-1 to TRBJ2-7; D might be TRBD2 (6 bases). Deletions cut 6 bases from V and 1 base from J, with 10 bases between. This CDR3 is 12 amino acids long. Germline values: CDR1 SQVTM, CDR2 ANQGSEA. The CDR3 DNA reads TGCAGCGTGATGGCGGGATCCTACGAGCAGTACTTC. Translated: CSVMAGSYEQYF.

The rearrangement uses TRBV28 and TRBJ2-7; 9 bases fit TRBD1. Germline CDR1 and CDR2: MDHEN and SYDVKM. The V gene end was trimmed by 6 bases and the J gene end by 1 base; junction bases not matched to a gene: 7. This CDR3 has 15 residues. The CDR3 loop reads CASRPWDRESYEQYF. The CDR3 region has the DNA TGTGCCAGCAGACCCTGGGACAGGGAATCCTACGAGCAGTACTTC.

The rearrangement links TRBV6-5 to TRBJ2-1; 7 bases are a match to TRBD1. CDR1 and CDR2 from the germline V gene are MNHEY and SVGAGI. This CDR3 is built from 13 residues. V trimming: 7 bases; J trimming: 9 bases; junction bases outside the gene matches: 9. The CDR3 DNA follows: TGTGCCAGCAACCTCGACAGGGTCAGTGAGCAGTTCTTC. Residues: CASNLDRVSEQFF.

This clone has at least ten counts. The chain couples TRBV9 to TRBJ2-7; 8 bases map to TRBD1. Germline V gives CDR1 SGDLS, CDR2 YYNGEE. V lost 0 bases and J lost 2; bases outside the gene matches: 4. The CDR3 sequence is 15 residues long. The CDR3: CASSVGDRFTYEQYF. Here the CDR3 DNA reads TGTGCCAGCAGCGTAGGGGACAGGTTCACCTACGAGCAGTACTTC.

The rearrangement links TRBV6-2 or TRBV6-3 to TRBJ1-1; no clear D. The CDR3 has 13 amino acids. In germline, CDR1 is MNHEY, CDR2 SVGEGT. Trimming removed 6 bases from V and 3 bases from J, with 11 bases in between. CDR3 residues: CASSRGRDTEAFF. The CDR3 nucleotides read TGTGCCAGCAGCCGTGGACGGGACACTGAAGCTTTCTTT.

This clone was seen once. This chain links TRBV6-5 with TRBJ1-2, with D possibly being TRBD1 (5 bases). Trimming left V 2 bases short and J 5 bases short, with 12 bases between. The germline gives CDR1 MNHEY, CDR2 SVGAGI. The CDR3 extends over 14 amino acids. The CDR3 reads CASSYGRVGYGYTF. CDR3 DNA: TGTGCCAGCAGTTACGGCAGGGTGGGGTATGGCTACACCTTC.

The chain employs TRBV5-1 and TRBJ1-6; 7 positions agree with TRBD1. Germline V gene data show CDR1 as SGHRS and CDR2 as YFSETQ. This CDR3 comprises 16 residues. Losses at the gene ends were 0 bases for V and 13 bases for J; bases not matched to a gene: 13. The CDR3 DNA sequence: TGCGCCAGCAGCTTGGACCTAGGGGGCGCCGTCCATCCCCTCCACTTT. Translating gives CASSLDLGGAVHPLHF.

The chain is built from TRBV19 and TRBJ1-2; 7 bases agree with TRBD1. J was trimmed by 4 bases and V by 3 bases; bases with no gene match: 5. CDR3 size: 14 residues. Germline V gene lookup returns CDR1 LNHDA and CDR2 SQIVND (reference sequence). The DNA of the CDR3 is TGTGCCAGTAGTATTTGGACAGGCGTCTATGGCTACACCTTC. Translation gives CASSIWTGVYGYTF.

Notes on this clone: The same CDR3 arises from other DNA sequences in this sample as well. The chain carries TRBV18 and TRBJ1-2; D is ambiguous. V was clipped by 2 bases and J by 3 bases, with 4 bases between them. This CDR3 is built from 12 residues. Per the germline V gene, CDR1 is KGHSH and CDR2 is LQKENI. Written as DNA, the CDR3 is TGTGCCAGCTCACCAGGGGACTATGGCTACACCTTC. This encodes CASSPGDYGYTF.

The J gene is TRBJ2-1, the V gene TRBV6-4, with 9 bases that match TRBD2. The V and J ends lost 2 bases and 4 bases, in that order; junction bases with no gene match: 9. The CDR3 is 17 residues long. The germline V gene encodes CDR1 MRHNA and CDR2 SNTAGT. For the CDR3, the DNA is TGTGCCAGCAGTGACGGCCTTGGGAGCGGGAGGTACAATGAGCAGTTCTTC. It is translated as CASSDGLGSGRYNEQFF.

The CDR3 sequence: CALPRDLSNYGYTF. The CDR3 DNA follows: TGTGCCCTCCCGAGAGACTTATCTAACTATGGCTACACCTTC. The chain carries TRBV7-9 and TRBJ1-2; D call uncertain. This CDR3 is 14 amino acids long. The V end lost 11 bases, the J end lost 0 bases, and 16 bases lay between the germline ends. Looked up from germline, CDR1 is SEHNR and CDR2 is FQNEAQ (reference sequence).

The chain uses TRBV6-5 and TRBJ1-5; TRBD1 is a possible D gene (6 bases). This CDR3 spans 14 amino acids. Germline CDR1 reads MNHEY; CDR2 reads SVGAGI. The CDR3 region has the DNA TGTGGACCTCAACAGGGAGTGACCAATCAGCCCCAGCATTTT. The encoded protein is CGPQQGVTNQPQHF.

The J gene is TRBJ1-5, the V gene TRBV6-1; possibly TRBD1 for D (5 bases). Trimming left V 3 bases short and J 5 bases short, with 14 bases between. This CDR3 region has 15 residues. Per germline, CDR1 MNHNS and CDR2 SASEGT. The CDR3 loop reads CASSEDTRHHQPQHF. In nucleotides, the CDR3 is TGTGCCAGCAGTGAGGACACTAGGCACCATCAGCCCCAGCATTTT.

This clone appeared a single time. The chain employs TRBV20-1 and TRBJ1-2, with 7 bases aligning to TRBD1. The trim removed 7 bases at V and 8 bases at J, leaving 4 bases unmatched. The germline V gene has CDR1 DFQATT and CDR2 SNEGSKA (reference sequence). CDR3 length: 10 amino acids. CDR3 sequence (DNA): TGCAGTGGATGGACAGGCGGCTACACCTTC. This gives the protein CSGWTGGYTF.

The gene calls are TRBV21-1 and TRBJ2-1; the table's D call, TRBD2, has no DNA check behind it. TRBV21-1 is described as a pseudogene. The CDR3 is 20 amino acids. The CDR3 spells CASSKALRKGDGGGPREQFF. The DNA for the CDR3 is TGTGCCAGCAGCAAAGCGCTTAGAAAGGGCGACGGGGGAGGGCCACGGGAGCAGTTCTTC.

The chain has TRBV5-8 and TRBJ2-7; either TRBD1 or TRBD2 may supply D (5 bases each). The CDR3 contains 13 residues. The germline CDR1 and CDR2 sequences are SGHTS and YDEGEE. Trimming left V 4 bases short and J 2 bases short, with 10 bases between. This CDR3 reads CASSRRGAYEQYF. Written as DNA, the CDR3 is TGTGCCAGCAGCCGGAGAGGGGCCTACGAGCAGTACTTC.

This chain joins TRBV6-5 and TRBJ1-1, with D possibly matching TRBD1 (6 bases). The V gene's germline CDR1 is MNHEY and CDR2 SVGAGI. Deletions cut 6 bases from V and 1 base from J, with 12 bases between. CDR3 length: 14 amino acids. CDR3 nucleotide sequence: TGTGCCAGCAGCCGAGGACAGAGGAACACTGAAGCTTTCTTT. Translation gives CASSRGQRNTEAFF.

This clone was counted a single time. This chain joins TRBV7-9 and TRBJ1-3; no clear D gene. V lost 9 bases to trimming and J lost 0 bases, with 9 bases between them. The V gene's germline CDR1 is SEHNR and CDR2 FQNEAQ (reference sequence). There are 13 residues in the CDR3. CDR3 loop: CASTHVSGNTIYF. Written as DNA, the CDR3 is TGTGCCAGTACGCACGTCTCTGGAAACACCATATATTTT.